Listed below are T cell receptor beta chains from one sample, sequenced in a study of blood T cell repertoires in COVID-19. Sequenced by immunoSEQ multiplex PCR; TCRdb stores in-frame clones only, minus some. The sample has about 270,000 clones; less than 95% are singletons. The sequencing sample was made of PBMCs or T cells enriched from blood (not recorded which). The receptor source for this set is a man aged 40-49 years who had been exposed to COVID-19. The CDR3 runs from the conserved cysteine through the conserved F or W. The D gene is left open where the match is weak. Clone size is shown for a subset of rows, as once, few, many or a class of expanded clone.

J,D,V,size,DNA,CDR3
TRBJ1-1,NA,TRBV28,NA,TGTGCCAGCAGTCCACCCCGGACAGACCAGGAAGCTTTCTTT,CASSPPRTDQEAFF
TRBJ2-5,TRBD1,TRBV28,NA,TGTGCCAGCAGTTCAGGGGGCCAAGAGACCCAGTACTTC,CASSSGGQETQYF
TRBJ1-2,NA,TRBV15,NA,TGTGCCACCTCTCCACAGGGCGACTATGGCTACACCTTC,CATSPQGDYGYTF
TRBJ2-7,TRBD2,TRBV30,NA,TGTGCCTGGAAAAAGCGGGACTCCTACGAGCAGTACTTC,CAWKKRDSYEQYF
TRBJ1-5,NA,TRBV28,once,TGTGCCAGCAGGCGGGCTTTAGGACAGACAAATCAGCCCCAGCATTTT,CASRRALGQTNQPQHF
TRBJ1-2,NA,TRBV4-2,NA,TGTGCCAGCAGCCAAGAGCGGGTGGAATTAGCTAACTATGGCTACACCTTC,CASSQERVELANYGYTF
TRBJ2-2,TRBD2,TRBV2,NA,TGTGCCAGCAGAAGGGCGGGGGACACCGGGGAGCTGTTTTTT,CASRRAGDTGELFF
TRBJ2-5,TRBD1,TRBV5-6,NA,TGTGCCAGCAGCTTCCAGGGGGCGATGGAGACCCAGTACTTC,CASSFQGAMETQYF
TRBJ2-7,TRBD2,TRBV5-6,NA,TGTGCCAGCAGCTTACACGGGACTAGCGACCTCTACGAGCAGTACTTC,CASSLHGTSDLYEQYF
TRBJ1-4,TRBD1,TRBV6-4,NA,TGTGCCAGCAGTCCGAACAGGGGGGAAAAACTGTTTTTT,CASSPNRGEKLFF
TRBJ2-2,NA,TRBV19,once,TGTGCCAGTAGTATAGTAGGCCTAGCCGCCGGGGAGCTGTTTTTT,CASSIVGLAAGELFF
TRBJ2-1,TRBD1,TRBV7-8,NA,TGTGCCAGCACCCAAGGGACAGCGCCCTACAATGAGCAGTTCTTC,CASTQGTAPYNEQFF
TRBJ2-3,NA,TRBV7-9,once,TGTGCCAGCAGCCGCTATAGCACAGATACGCAGTATTTT,CASSRYSTDTQYF
TRBJ2-5,TRBD1,TRBV19,NA,TGTGCCAGCGGACAGGCACAAGAGACCCAGTACTTC,CASGQAQETQYF
TRBJ1-5,NA,TRBV28,NA,TGTGCCAGCAGTCTGTCGGTGTTGTCCCAGCATTTT,CASSLSVLSQHF
TRBJ2-5,TRBD2,TRBV25-1,NA,TGTGCCAGCAGTGAATATAGTCGGGGGGGGCAAGAGACCCAGTACTTC,CASSEYSRGGQETQYF
TRBJ2-7,TRBD2,TRBV28,NA,TGTGCCAGCAGTTCCCCACAATGGAGGAGCGGGAGAAGGACTAACGAGCAGTACTTC,CASSSPQWRSGRRTNEQYF
TRBJ2-5,NA,TRBV3-1/TRBV3-2,NA,TGTGCCAGCAGCCAAGTATCAGGGGAAGAGACCCAGTACTTC,CASSQVSGEETQYF
TRBJ2-2,TRBD1,TRBV12-3/TRBV12-4,NA,TGTGCCAGCAGGCCGACAGGGCCCGGGGAGCTGTTTTTT,CASRPTGPGELFF
TRBJ1-1,TRBD1,TRBV24-1,NA,TGTGCCACCAGTGGGGGACAGGGGGTAAACACTGAAGCTTTCTTT,CATSGGQGVNTEAFF
TRBJ2-2,TRBD1,TRBV25-1,NA,TGTGCCAGCAGTGAACCCGGGACAGGGAACACCGGGGAGCTGTTTTTT,CASSEPGTGNTGELFF
TRBJ2-2,TRBD2,TRBV28,NA,TGTGCCAGCAGCTCCGGGGCTAGCGGGAGTCTTTTCACCGGGGAGCTGTTTTTT,CASSSGASGSLFTGELFF
TRBJ2-7,TRBD1,TRBV5-5,NA,TGTGCCAGCAGCACGGGACAGGGAACCTACGAGCAGTACTTC,CASSTGQGTYEQYF
TRBJ1-2,NA,TRBV7-9,once,TGTGCCAGCAGCGATGAGAGGGTACTTCTGGGCTACACCTTC,CASSDERVLLGYTF
TRBJ2-7,NA,TRBV6-5,NA,TGTGCCAGCAGTTCCGCGGGACTCCTAGGCGAGCAGTACTTC,CASSSAGLLGEQYF
TRBJ1-1,TRBD1,TRBV24-1,NA,TGTGCCACCAGTGATCCCCGACAGGGTCTCGAAGCTTTCTTT,CATSDPRQGLEAFF
TRBJ2-2,NA,TRBV4-2,NA,TGTGCCAGCAGCCAAGGCTACTTTTCGAACACCGGGGAGCTGTTTTTT,CASSQGYFSNTGELFF
TRBJ1-2,NA,TRBV28,NA,TGTGCCAGCACCCGTTCAGGGTCCGCCTATGGCTACACCTTC,CASTRSGSAYGYTF
TRBJ2-7,TRBD2,TRBV5-4,NA,TGTGCCAGCAGCTTGGCCGAAACTAGCGGATTTGGGGAGCAGTACTTC,CASSLAETSGFGEQYF
TRBJ2-3,NA,TRBV7-9,once,TGTGCCAGCAGCCGAACTCTAGCGTCGGGGGTGACGACGCAGTATTTT,CASSRTLASGVTTQYF
TRBJ2-3,NA,TRBV11-3,NA,TGTGCCAGCAGCCTAGGCGGAGACACAGATACGCAGTATTTT,CASSLGGDTDTQYF
TRBJ2-7,TRBD1,TRBV6-2/TRBV6-3,NA,TGTGCCAGCAGTTATGAGCCGGGACAGGGGTCTTACGAGCAGTACTTC,CASSYEPGQGSYEQYF
TRBJ2-7,NA,TRBV6-6,NA,TGTGCCAGCAGTTACAGTACTGGGAGCGAGGGGCAGTACTTC,CASSYSTGSEGQYF
TRBJ1-2,TRBD1,TRBV10-3,once,TGTGCCATCAGGACCGGGACAGAAAGTAACTATGGCTACACCTTC,CAIRTGTESNYGYTF
TRBJ1-4,NA,TRBV7-3,NA,TGTGCCAGCAGCCCTCATGGCGTACAGGGTGCAACTAATGAAAAACTGTTTTTT,CASSPHGVQGATNEKLFF
TRBJ1-2,NA,TRBV13,NA,TGTGCCAGCAGCCAGAAGATGGTCCGGGACTACACCTTC,CASSQKMVRDYTF
TRBJ2-7,TRBD1,TRBV7-9,few,TGTGCCAGCAGCTTAGCTTCGGGACAGGGTCGCGACGAGCAGTACTTC,CASSLASGQGRDEQYF
TRBJ1-1,NA,TRBV5-1,NA,TGCGCCAGCAGTGGCAGCGTGAACACTGAAGCTTTCTTT,CASSGSVNTEAFF
TRBJ2-1,NA,TRBV27,NA,TGTGCCAGCAGACAGGATATTCTAAATGAGCAGTTCTTC,CASRQDILNEQFF
TRBJ1-5,TRBD1,TRBV19,NA,TGTGCCAGTAGTATCGGGACAGGGGGTCAGCCCCAGCATTTT,CASSIGTGGQPQHF
TRBJ2-6,NA,TRBV18,NA,TGTGCCAGCTCACCATTTGCGAGCTCTGGGGCCAACGTCCTGACTTTC,CASSPFASSGANVLTF